This paragraph covers one TCR beta chain sequence. These data belong to a study of cytomegalovirus exposure and HLA in healthy donors. With V trimmed by 4 bases and J by 8 bases, 5 bases remained unmatched. The CDR3 totals 13 residues. CDR1 and CDR2 (germline): SGHRS, YFSETQ. PCR used 60 Vbeta primers and 13 Jbeta primers. The method was immunoSEQ multiplex PCR; TCRdb's version includes in-frame clones alone and lacks a portion of them. The sample consists of about 140,000 clones, 65% to 85% of them appearing once. Sequencing input: PBMCs. The chain joins TRBV5-1 to TRBJ2-2, with 7 bases identical to TRBD1. The receptor comes from a man in his fifties in good health and CMV-seronegative. CDR3 nucleotides: TGCGCCAGCAGCCCTCAGGGGGAGGGGGAGCTGTTTTTT. It codes for CASSPQGEGELFF.